The 32 T cell receptor beta chains below were found in one sample sequenced in a study of T cell responses to AZD1222 COVID-19 vaccine. The method was immunoSEQ multiplex PCR; TCRdb's version includes in-frame clones alone and lacks a portion of them. The sample carries 130,000 or so clones, 90% recorded once. Here the sequenced sample was peripheral blood, taken on day 0 of AZD1222 vaccination. These receptors were collected from an adult in good health.

This chain joins TRBV7-8 and TRBJ1-2, with TRBD1 identical over 7 bases. Germline trimming cut 1 base from V and 4 bases from J; bases unmatched to any gene: 6. From germline, CDR1 is SGHVS and CDR2 FQNEAQ. The CDR3 is made up of 15 amino acids. CDR3 protein: CASSLGTGEIYGYTF. DNA of the CDR3: TGTGCCAGCAGCTTAGGGACAGGAGAAATCTATGGCTACACCTTC.

The J gene is TRBJ1-2, the V gene TRBV7-3; D is unclear. Trimming removed 4 bases at V and 4 bases at J, with 13 bases between. Germline V lookup: CDR1 SGHTA, CDR2 FQGTGA. This CDR3 has 14 residues. CDR3 coding DNA: TGTGCCAGCAGCTCCCTCGAGGCGTCCTATGGCTACACCTTC. Translation: CASSSLEASYGYTF.

The chain links TRBV15 to TRBJ2-1, with TRBD1 matching 7 bases. This CDR3 comprises 16 residues. CDR1 and CDR2 from the germline V gene are LNHNV and YYDKDF (reference sequence). V dropped 1 base and J dropped 0; count of bases not matched to a gene: 3. The CDR3 nucleotides read TGTGCCACCAGCAGAGTCAACAGGGGCTCCTACAATGAGCAGTTCTTC. Encoded protein: CATSRVNRGSYNEQFF.

The chain joins TRBV19 to TRBJ1-2, with 7 bases aligning to TRBD1. CDR1 is LNHDA, CDR2 SQIVND, per germline (reference sequence). The trim removed 4 bases at V and 8 bases at J, leaving 7 bases unmatched. This CDR3 spans 13 amino acids. The CDR3 here is CASSSGQAGGYTF. The CDR3 coding sequence is TGTGCCAGTAGTAGCGGACAGGCGGGGGGCTACACCTTC.

This clone was counted once. The CDR3 coding sequence is TGTGCCAGCAGTCCCCAGGACAGAACGAACACTGAAGCTTTCTTT. As protein: CASSPQDRTNTEAFF. The chain couples TRBV28 to TRBJ1-1, with a weak D call TRBD1 (6 bases). The V gene's germline CDR1 is MDHEN and CDR2 SYDVKM. V lost 5 bases, J lost 1 base, and 14 bases lay in between. CDR3 length equals 15 residues.

The J gene is TRBJ1-4, the V gene TRBV30; D call uncertain. The germline V gene encodes CDR1 GTSNPN and CDR2 SVGIG (reference sequence). The CDR3 length is 14 residues. The V end lost 4 bases, the J end lost 3 bases, and 12 bases lay between the germline ends. The DNA of the CDR3 is TGTGCCTGGAACGCAGTAGCGTCTAATGAAAAACTGTTTTTT. The encoded protein is CAWNAVASNEKLFF. The whole variable domain, filled in from reference TRBV30 and TRBJ1-4, reads SQTIHQWPATLVQPVGSPLSLECTVEGTSNPNLYWYRQAAGRGLQLLFYSVGIGQISSEVPQNLSASRPQDRQFILSSKKLLLSDSGFYLCAWNAVASNEKLFFGSGTQLSVL.

J is TRBJ1-1 and V is TRBV9; 9 nucleotides agree with TRBD1. CDR3 size: 14 residues. With 3 bases clipped from V and 8 bases from J, the junction kept 8 bases outside the gene matches. Germline assignment: CDR1 SGDLS and CDR2 YYNGEE. CDR3 sequence: CASSGNRGLGEAFF. In nucleotides, the CDR3 is TGTGCCAGCAGCGGGAACAGGGGGCTCGGAGAAGCTTTCTTT. Full variable domain (outside the CDR3, taken from reference TRBV9 and TRBJ1-1): DSGVTQTPKHLITATGQRVTLRCSPRSGDLSVYWYQQSLDQGLQFLIQYYNGEERAKGNILERFSAQQFPDLHSELNLSSLELGDSALYFCASSGNRGLGEAFFGQGTRLTVV.

The chain couples TRBV3-1 (or the pseudogene TRBV3-2) to TRBJ1-1; D not certain. V shed 3 bases and J shed 0 bases, with 5 bases lying between them. Germline V gene data show CDR1 as LGHDT and CDR2 as YNNKEL (reference sequence). The CDR3 extends over 13 amino acids. CDR3 bases: TGTGCCAGCAGCCATTTCATGAACACTGAAGCTTTCTTT. Its protein is CASSHFMNTEAFF.

Here the CDR3 reads CASSHRGEETQYF. CDR3 sequence (DNA): TGTGCCAGCAGTCACAGGGGTGAGGAGACCCAGTACTTC. The gene calls are TRBV27 and TRBJ2-5, with 7 bases that match TRBD1. There are 13 residues in the CDR3. The germline V gene has CDR1 MNHEY and CDR2 SMNVEV (reference sequence). V was clipped by 5 bases and J by 5 bases; unmatched bases: 5.

This clone was found once. The chain links TRBV4-3 to TRBJ1-2; D remains unclear. The CDR3 contains 13 residues. Trimming pared 0 bases from V and 6 bases from J, leaving 8 bases between. CDR1 and CDR2 (germline): LGHNA, YSLEER. The CDR3 loop is CASSQDDMDGYTF. In DNA form, the CDR3 reads TGCGCCAGCAGCCAAGATGATATGGATGGCTACACCTTC.

This chain uses TRBV5-1 with TRBJ1-1; D unclear. The V gene's germline CDR1 is SGHRS and CDR2 YFSETQ. V was pared by 4 bases and J by 10 bases, with 20 bases between. The CDR3 consists of 14 residues. The CDR3 is CASSRSLLGFGAFF. The CDR3 bases are TGCGCCAGCAGCCGCTCGCTCTTAGGTTTCGGAGCTTTCTTT.

This chain uses TRBV30 with TRBJ1-6; D gene uncertain. V was shortened by 5 bases and J by 4 bases, with 12 bases between the two germline ends. The CDR3 runs 14 residues. CDR1 and CDR2 from the germline V gene are GTSNPN and SVGIG (reference sequence). CDR3 residues: CAWGGVSYNSPLHF. The CDR3 region has the DNA TGTGCCTGGGGTGGTGTTTCATATAATTCACCCCTCCACTTT.

V usage is TRBV28 and J usage is TRBJ1-6; unclear D gene. V dropped 3 bases and J dropped 10 bases, with 7 bases sitting between them. Looked up from germline, CDR1 is MDHEN and CDR2 is SYDVKM. The CDR3 has 12 amino acids. The CDR3, as DNA: TGTGCCAGCAGTTTGGAAGGCTCACCCCTCCACTTT. It specifies CASSLEGSPLHF.

V gene TRBV9 combines with J gene TRBJ1-5, with 8 bases matching TRBD1. J was trimmed by 6 bases and V by 4 bases; bases with no gene match: 6. In germline, CDR1 is SGDLS, CDR2 YYNGEE. The CDR3 is made up of 14 amino acids. In DNA form, the CDR3 reads TGTGCCAGCAGCCTTGGACAGGGCGGTCAGCCCCAGCATTTT. Translating it yields CASSLGQGGQPQHF.

This chain links TRBV7-8 with TRBJ1-5, with a possible D match to TRBD1 (6 bases). The CDR3 covers 17 residues. V was clipped by 5 bases and J by 0 bases, with 17 bases between them. The germline V gene has CDR1 SGHVS and CDR2 FQNEAQ. This chain's CDR3 is CASSLIPRDTSNQPQHF. Here the CDR3 DNA reads TGTGCCAGCAGCCTAATCCCCCGGGACACTAGCAATCAGCCCCAGCATTTT.

The rearrangement joins TRBV5-6 to TRBJ1-5, with D possibly being TRBD1 (5 bases). Germline CDR1 is SGHDT and CDR2 is YYEEEE. The CDR3 totals 14 residues. V dropped 6 bases and J dropped 3 bases, with 13 bases sitting between them. The DNA for the CDR3 is TGTGCCAGCAACGCTTGGGGGATCAATCAGCCCCAGCATTTT. Residues: CASNAWGINQPQHF.

J is TRBJ1-3 and V is TRBV4-1; no firm D call. Deletions cut 1 base from V and 1 base from J, with 5 bases between. There are 14 residues in the CDR3. CDR1 and CDR2 from the germline V gene are MGHRA and YSYEKL. CDR3 sequence (DNA): TGCGCCAGCAGCCAAGTGACTTCTGGAAACACCATATATTTT. Translation gives CASSQVTSGNTIYF.

V and J are TRBV19 and TRBJ2-3; D is uncertain. The CDR3 runs 15 residues. Germline values: CDR1 LNHDA, CDR2 SQIVND (reference sequence). With 3 bases removed from V and 3 bases from J, the gap between germline ends came to 13 bases. CDR3 sequence: CASSMGRRKTDTQYF. As DNA, the CDR3 is TGTGCCAGTAGTATGGGTAGAAGAAAAACAGATACGCAGTATTTT.

V usage is TRBV9 and J usage is TRBJ2-7; 8 positions agree with TRBD2. The germline gives CDR1 SGDLS, CDR2 YYNGEE. This CDR3 is 13 amino acids long. With V trimmed by 0 bases and J by 6 bases, 2 bases remained unmatched. The CDR3 sequence: CASSVEGTSEQYF. As DNA, the CDR3 is TGTGCCAGCAGCGTAGAAGGGACTAGCGAGCAGTACTTC.

In this sample, this clone turned up once. This chain links TRBV5-1 with TRBJ1-2; TRBD1 aligns across 9 bases. Germline V lookup: CDR1 SGHRS, CDR2 YFSETQ. V lost 2 bases to trimming and J lost 3 bases; unmatched junction nucleotides: 5. CDR3 length: 15 residues. CDR3 DNA sequence: TGCGCCAGCAGCTTTCCGGGACAGGGAGACTATGGCTACACCTTC. It encodes CASSFPGQGDYGYTF.

This rearrangement joins TRBV9 to TRBJ2-2; TRBD2 matches 9 bases. This CDR3 is built from 18 residues. Germline lookup yields CDR1 SGDLS and CDR2 YYNGEE. Trimming cost V 4 bases and J 4 bases; bases outside gene matches: 14. The CDR3 DNA reads as TGTGCCAGCAGCTCGAAAGCGGGGGGACTAGGCTTCACCGGGGAGCTGTTTTTT. Encoded protein: CASSSKAGGLGFTGELFF.

The chain uses TRBV2 and TRBJ1-1; no reliable D call. The germline CDR1 and CDR2 sequences are SNHLY and FYNNEI. V gave up 2 bases and J gave up 11 bases, with 18 bases separating them. The CDR3 consists of 14 residues. DNA for the CDR3: TGTGCCAGCAGTGAACCGCCACGACATTTTGGGGCTTTCTTT. Translating it yields CASSEPPRHFGAFF.

The chain combines TRBV19 with TRBJ1-4; no firm D call. CDR1 is LNHDA, CDR2 SQIVND, per germline (reference sequence). CDR3 length: 12 amino acids. Trimming pared 9 bases from V and 2 bases from J, leaving 7 bases between. The CDR3 DNA follows: TGTGCCAGCCAGTGGACTAATGAAAAACTGTTTTTT. This codes for CASQWTNEKLFF.

This chain uses TRBV19 with TRBJ1-5; the D gene is possibly TRBD1 (6 bases). This CDR3 has 13 amino acids. The germline gives CDR1 LNHDA, CDR2 SQIVND (reference sequence). V was cut by 4 bases and J by 7 bases, with 11 bases left in between. CDR3 region: CASSTRGAQPQHF. CDR3 nucleotides: TGTGCCAGTAGTACACGGGGGGCACAGCCCCAGCATTTT.

This chain connects TRBV5-1 to TRBJ1-6, with TRBD1 matching 9 bases. Germline V gene lookup returns CDR1 SGHRS and CDR2 YFSETQ. The CDR3 consists of 16 residues. Trimming removed 4 bases from V and 6 bases from J; junction bases left unmatched: 8. For the CDR3, the DNA is TGCGCCAGCAGCACCACAGGGGGCGCTGGTAATTCACCCCTCCACTTT. Translating it yields CASSTTGGAGNSPLHF. Full variable domain (remainder filled in from reference TRBV5-1 and TRBJ1-6): KAGVTQTPRYLIKTRGQQVTLSCSPISGHRSVSWYQQTPGQGLQFLFEYFSETQRNKGNFPGRFSGRQFSNSRSEMNVSTLELGDSALYLCASSTTGGAGNSPLHFGNGTRLTVT.

V gene TRBV27 combines with J gene TRBJ2-1; 9 nucleotides agree with TRBD1. The CDR3 is 15 residues long. J was trimmed by 2 bases and V by 5 bases; bases with no gene match: 4. Germline values: CDR1 MNHEY, CDR2 SMNVEV (reference sequence). In nucleotides, the CDR3 is TGTGCCAGCAGTCTAGACAGGGGGACCTACAATGAGCAGTTCTTC. It translates to CASSLDRGTYNEQFF.

The gene calls are TRBV3-1 (or the pseudogene TRBV3-2) and TRBJ2-4; D is possibly TRBD2 (6 bases). Trimming shortened V by 2 bases and J by 3 bases, and 14 bases separated the two germline ends. This CDR3 spans 16 amino acids. Germline values: CDR1 LGHDT, CDR2 YNNKEL (reference sequence). CDR3 sequence: CASSQTRRVGKNIQYF. The DNA for the CDR3 is TGTGCCAGCAGCCAAACGAGGAGGGTAGGCAAAAACATTCAGTACTTC.

This clone appeared once. The chain couples TRBV24-1 to TRBJ2-7; TRBD1 agrees at 7 bases. The CDR3 is 15 amino acids. The ends lost 2 bases at V and 4 bases at J; junction bases unmatched: 7. Germline V gene sequence: CDR1 KGHDR, CDR2 SFDVKD. In nucleotides, the CDR3 is TGTGCCACCAGTGATTCCCGGGACAGACTTTACGAGCAGTACTTC. It codes for CATSDSRDRLYEQYF.

The V call is TRBV30, the J call TRBJ2-3; D perhaps matches TRBD1 (6 bases). This CDR3 region has 14 residues. Trimming cost V 1 base and J 2 bases, with 10 bases left between them. Germline CDR1 and CDR2: GTSNPN and SVGIG (reference sequence). The CDR3 DNA reads as TGTGCCTGGAGTGGGACAGCACACACAGATACGCAGTATTTT. Translated: CAWSGTAHTDTQYF. Based on the CDR3 plus reference TRBV30 and TRBJ2-3, the full variable domain is SQTIHQWPATLVQPVGSPLSLECTVEGTSNPNLYWYRQAAGRGLQLLFYSVGIGQISSEVPQNLSASRPQDRQFILSSKKLLLSDSGFYLCAWSGTAHTDTQYFGPGTRLTVL.

This chain connects TRBV27 to TRBJ1-1; TRBD1 is a possible D gene (6 bases). Germline CDR1 is MNHEY and CDR2 is SMNVEV (reference sequence). The CDR3 is made up of 14 amino acids. V was clipped by 6 bases and J by 4 bases, with 15 bases between them. CDR3 bases: TGTGCCAGCAGCCTGGGGGCGCTTGGCACTGAAGCTTTCTTT. This translates into CASSLGALGTEAFF.

The chain carries TRBV27 and TRBJ2-2; no reliable D call. Trimming removed 7 bases at V and 5 bases at J, with 11 bases between. Per germline, CDR1 MNHEY and CDR2 SMNVEV (reference sequence). CDR3 length: 13 amino acids. DNA of the CDR3: TGTGCCAGCACACATTATCCAACCGGGGAGCTGTTTTTT. It yields the protein CASTHYPTGELFF.

V is TRBV4-1 and J is TRBJ2-1; TRBD2 agrees at 8 bases. The V gene's germline CDR1 is MGHRA and CDR2 YSYEKL. CDR3 length: 15 residues. The V and J ends lost 4 bases and 7 bases, in that order; junction bases with no gene match: 9. The CDR3 coding sequence is TGCGCCAGCAGCCCAAATATGATAGCGGGGAATGAGCAGTTCTTC. Its translation is CASSPNMIAGNEQFF.